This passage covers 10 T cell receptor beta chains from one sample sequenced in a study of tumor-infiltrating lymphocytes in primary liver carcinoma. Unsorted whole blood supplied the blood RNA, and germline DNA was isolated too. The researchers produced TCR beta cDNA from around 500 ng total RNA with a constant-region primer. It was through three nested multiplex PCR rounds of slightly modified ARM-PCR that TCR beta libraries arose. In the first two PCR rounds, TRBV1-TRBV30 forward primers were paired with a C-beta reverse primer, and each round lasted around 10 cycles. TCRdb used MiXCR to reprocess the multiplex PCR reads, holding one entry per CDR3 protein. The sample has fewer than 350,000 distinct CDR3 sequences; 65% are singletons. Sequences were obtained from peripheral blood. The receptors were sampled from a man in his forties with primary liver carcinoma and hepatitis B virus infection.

This CDR3 reads CASSKGSRVGGYEQYF. The CDR3, as DNA: TGTGCCAGCAGCAAAGGTTCGCGCGTAGGAGGCTACGAGCAGTACTTC. V usage is TRBV21-1 and J usage is TRBJ2-7. TRBV21-1 is a recognized pseudogene. The CDR3 is made up of 16 amino acids.

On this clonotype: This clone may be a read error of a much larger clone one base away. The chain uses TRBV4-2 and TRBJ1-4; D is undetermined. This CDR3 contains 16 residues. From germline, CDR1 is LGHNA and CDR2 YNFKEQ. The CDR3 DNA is TGTGCCAGCAACCAAGTTGCGGGGAGCACTAATGAAAAACTGTTTTTT. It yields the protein CASNQVAGSTNEKLFF.

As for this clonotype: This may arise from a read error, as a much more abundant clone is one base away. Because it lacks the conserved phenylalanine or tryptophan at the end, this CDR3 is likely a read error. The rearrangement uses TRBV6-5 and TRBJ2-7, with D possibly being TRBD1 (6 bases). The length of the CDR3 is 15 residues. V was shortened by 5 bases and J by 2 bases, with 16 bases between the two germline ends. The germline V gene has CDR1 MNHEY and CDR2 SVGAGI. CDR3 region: CASSAPQGPPYEQYS. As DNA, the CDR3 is TGTGCCAGCAGTGCGCCCCAGGGGCCCCCCTACGAGCAGTACTCC.

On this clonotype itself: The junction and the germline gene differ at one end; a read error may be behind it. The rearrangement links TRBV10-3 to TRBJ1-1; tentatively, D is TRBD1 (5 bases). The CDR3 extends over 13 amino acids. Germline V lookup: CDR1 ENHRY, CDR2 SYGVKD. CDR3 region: CASKGEVNAEAFF. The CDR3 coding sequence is TGTGCGTCGAAAGGGGAAGTGAACGCTGAAGCTTTCTTT.

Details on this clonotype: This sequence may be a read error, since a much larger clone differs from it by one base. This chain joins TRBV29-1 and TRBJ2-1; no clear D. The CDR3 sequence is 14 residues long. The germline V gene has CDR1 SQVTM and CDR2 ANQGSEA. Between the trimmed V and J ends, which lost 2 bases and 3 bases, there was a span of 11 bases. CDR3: CSVEIARNYNEQFF. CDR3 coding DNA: TGCAGCGTTGAAATTGCTAGAAACTACAATGAGCAGTTCTTC.

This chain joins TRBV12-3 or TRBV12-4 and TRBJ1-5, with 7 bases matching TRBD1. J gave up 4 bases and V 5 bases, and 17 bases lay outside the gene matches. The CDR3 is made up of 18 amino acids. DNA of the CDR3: TGTGCCAGCAGTCTCCTACTATCGGACAGGTTCCCAAATCAGCCCCAGCATTTT. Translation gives CASSLLLSDRFPNQPQHF.

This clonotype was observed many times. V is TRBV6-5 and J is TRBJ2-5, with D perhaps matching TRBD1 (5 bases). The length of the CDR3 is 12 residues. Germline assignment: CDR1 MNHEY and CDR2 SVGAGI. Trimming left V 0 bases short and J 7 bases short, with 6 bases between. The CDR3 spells CASSYSRGTQYF. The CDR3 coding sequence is TGTGCCAGCAGTTACTCTAGGGGGACCCAGTACTTC.

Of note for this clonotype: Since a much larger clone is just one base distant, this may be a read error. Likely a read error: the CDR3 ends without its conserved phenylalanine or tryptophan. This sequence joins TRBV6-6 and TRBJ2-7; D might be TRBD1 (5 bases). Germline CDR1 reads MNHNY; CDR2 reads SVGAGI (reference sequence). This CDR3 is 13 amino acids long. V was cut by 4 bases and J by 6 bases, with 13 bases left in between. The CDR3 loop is CASSSVGRGEQYL. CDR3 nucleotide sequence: TGTGCCAGCAGTTCGGTTGGTAGGGGCGAGCAGTACTTA.

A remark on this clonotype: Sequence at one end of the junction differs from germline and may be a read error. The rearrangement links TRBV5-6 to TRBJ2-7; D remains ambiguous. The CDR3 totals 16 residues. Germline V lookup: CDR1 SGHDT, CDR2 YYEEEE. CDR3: CASSLIKAFSSYEQYF. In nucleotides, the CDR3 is TGTGCCAGTAGCTTGATAAAGGCTTTTAGCTCCTACGAGCAGTACTTC.

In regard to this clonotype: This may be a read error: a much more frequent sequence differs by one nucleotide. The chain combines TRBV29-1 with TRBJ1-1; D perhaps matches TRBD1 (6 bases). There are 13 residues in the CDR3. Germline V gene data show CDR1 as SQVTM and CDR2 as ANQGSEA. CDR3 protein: CSAQRDTGTGAFF. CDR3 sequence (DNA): TGCAGCGCCCAGAGGGACACGGGCACTGGAGCTTTCTTT.